These 27 T cell receptor beta chains share one sample of origin, sequenced in a study of T cells in Graves' hyperthyroidism and ophthalmopathy. Authors of the study amplified TCR beta CDR3 regions from RNA transcripts. HTBI primers were employed in a first-round RT-PCR of the TCR CDR3. One entry per CDR3 protein, called by TCRdb with MiXCR from the multiplex PCR reads. Of over 700,000 distinct CDR3 sequences listed, roughly 40% are singletons. Sequenced sample: blood. The receptors come from a man between 18 and 29 years old with Graves' hyperthyroidism.

Turning to this clonotype: The junction and the germline gene differ at one end; a read error may be behind it. The V gene is TRBV29-1, the J gene TRBJ1-1; D unresolved. Germline CDR1 is SQVTM and CDR2 is ANQGSEA. The CDR3 has 12 residues. The CDR3 sequence is CSIEGGNTESFF. The CDR3, as DNA: TGCAGTATTGAGGGAGGGAACACTGAATCTTTCTTT.

This clonotype was recorded a few times. The J gene is TRBJ1-5, the V gene TRBV9, with 9 nucleotides matching TRBD1. CDR1 and CDR2 (germline): SGDLS, YYNGEE. Germline trimming cut 0 bases from V and 4 bases from J; bases unmatched to any gene: 2. The CDR3 consists of 15 residues. CDR3 sequence (DNA): TGTGCCAGCAGCGTAGATGGGACAGGGAATCAGCCCCAGCATTTT. Protein: CASSVDGTGNQPQHF.

The chain carries TRBV7-9 and TRBJ1-5; the match to TRBD1 covers 8 bases. V was pared by 6 bases and J by 2 bases, with 6 bases of the junction left unmatched. Germline CDR1 and CDR2: SEHNR and FQNEAQ (reference sequence). CDR3 length equals 15 residues. The CDR3 bases are TGTGCCAGCAGTCCGCCAGGGGGCGGCAATCAGCCCCAGCATTTT. This gives the protein CASSPPGGGNQPQHF.

About this clonotype: A much larger clone lies one base from this, so it may be a read error. The J gene is TRBJ2-7, the V gene TRBV19; D uncertain. Germline CDR1 LNHDA, CDR2 SQIVND (reference sequence). This CDR3 comprises 14 residues. Trimming took 8 bases from V and 3 from J, leaving 17 bases between them. In DNA form, the CDR3 reads TGTGCCAGTGGTTCTCTAGTTGGAGTCTACGAGCAGTACTTC. Amino acid sequence: CASGSLVGVYEQYF. The full variable domain, completed using reference TRBV19 and TRBJ2-7, is DGGITQSPKYLFRKEGQNVTLSCEQNLNHDAMYWYRQDPGQGLRLIYYSQIVNDFQKGDIAEGYSVSREKKESFPLTVTSAQKNPTAFYLCASGSLVGVYEQYFGPGTRLTVT.

Notes on this clonotype: This may arise from a read error, as a much more abundant clone is one base away. This chain uses TRBV2 with TRBJ1-1; TRBD1 might be the D (5 bases). Germline CDR1 is SNHLY and CDR2 is FYNNEI. The CDR3 consists of 13 residues. This CDR3 reads CASTGEGNTEALF. The CDR3 bases are TGTGCCAGCACGGGGGAGGGAAACACTGAAGCTCTCTTT.

Ten or more counts support this clonotype. V and J are TRBV19 and TRBJ1-5; the D is unclear. This CDR3 is 14 amino acids long. Trimming took 3 bases from V and 3 from J, leaving 9 bases between them. Germline V lookup: CDR1 LNHDA, CDR2 SQIVND (reference sequence). CDR3 nucleotides: TGTGCCAGTAGTATTTATGGGTTCAATCAGCCCCAGCATTTT. This encodes CASSIYGFNQPQHF.

A note on this clonotype: The junction shows a germline mismatch at one end, possibly a read error. The chain is built from TRBV29-1 and TRBJ2-6; the D call may be TRBD1 or TRBD2 (7 bases each). Germline lookup yields CDR1 SQVTM and CDR2 ANQGSEA. This CDR3 is 10 amino acids long. The CDR3 here is CSVPQGTKAF. CDR3 bases: TGCAGCGTGCCACAGGGGACTAAGGCTTTC.

This clonotype was recorded a few times. The rearrangement links TRBV6-6 to TRBJ1-3; D unresolved. V lost 7 bases and J lost 2, with 9 bases in between. The CDR3 sequence is 13 residues long. Germline V gene lookup returns CDR1 MNHNY and CDR2 SVGAGI (reference sequence). The CDR3 DNA is TGTGCCAGCATCCAGGCCACTGGAAACACCATATATTTT. Its translation is CASIQATGNTIYF.

CDR3 sequence: CAAESDRDTGELFF. In DNA, the CDR3 is TGTGCCGCCGAGTCGGACAGGGACACCGGGGAGCTGTTTTTT. The chain carries TRBV25-1 and TRBJ2-2; 8 bases map to TRBD1. This CDR3 has 14 amino acids. V was clipped by 11 bases and J by 3 bases; unmatched bases: 8. Germline CDR1 is MGHDK and CDR2 is SYGVNS.

This clonotype has just one count. The rearrangement uses TRBV7-9 and TRBJ2-5, with D perhaps TRBD1 or TRBD2 (7 bases each). The CDR3 is 17 amino acids. V dropped 3 bases and J dropped 4 bases, with 21 bases sitting between them. Germline V gene lookup returns CDR1 SEHNR and CDR2 FQNEAQ (reference sequence). CDR3 in DNA: TGTGCCAGCAGCTTTGAGGTCCCCAGGGGGGGAACAGAGACCCAGTACTTC. This gives the protein CASSFEVPRGGTETQYF.

This sequence joins TRBV29-1 and TRBJ2-2, with D uncertain. The CDR3 contains 13 residues. Germline values: CDR1 SQVTM, CDR2 ANQGSEA. The ends were cut back, 3 bases at V and 7 bases at J, with 12 bases in the middle. The CDR3 spells CSVEGLGIGELFF. Here the CDR3 DNA reads TGCAGCGTTGAGGGTCTGGGGATCGGGGAGCTGTTTTTT.

This clonotype was observed many times. The chain employs TRBV29-1 and TRBJ2-2; D is possibly TRBD1 or TRBD2 (5 bases each). The germline gives CDR1 SQVTM, CDR2 ANQGSEA. The CDR3 has 13 amino acids. The CDR3: CSAVGDDTGELFF. In DNA, the CDR3 is TGCAGTGCTGTTGGGGACGACACCGGGGAGCTGTTTTTT.

In its sample, this clonotype was seen a few times. This chain connects TRBV6-5 to TRBJ1-2; the D is unclear. Germline V lookup: CDR1 MNHEY, CDR2 SVGAGI. The length of the CDR3 is 12 residues. V was pared by 7 bases and J by 3 bases, with 9 bases between. CDR3 residues: CASKPDDYGYTF. The CDR3 DNA sequence: TGTGCCAGCAAGCCGGATGACTATGGCTACACCTTC.

V and J are TRBV2 and TRBJ2-7; either TRBD1 or TRBD2 may supply D (7 bases each). The CDR3 covers 14 residues. Germline CDR1 reads SNHLY; CDR2 reads FYNNEI. V lost 3 bases and J 7 bases, leaving 16 bases between the germline ends. The chain's CDR3 is CASSDQGGGREQYF. CDR3 DNA sequence: TGTGCCAGCAGTGACCAGGGAGGGGGCCGGGAGCAGTACTTC.

CDR3 sequence reads: CASVTGIDSPLHF. As DNA, the CDR3 is TGTGCCAGCGTAACAGGGATTGATTCACCCCTCCACTTT. V is TRBV6-2 or TRBV6-3 and J is TRBJ1-6, with TRBD1 as a possible D gene (6 bases). This CDR3 is built from 13 residues. Per germline, CDR1 MNHEY and CDR2 SVGEGT. The V end lost 8 bases, the J end lost 8 bases, and 13 bases lay between the germline ends.

This clonotype appeared many times. This sequence joins TRBV19 and TRBJ1-1, with D possibly being TRBD1 (6 bases). Trimming cost V 9 bases and J 1 base, with 15 bases left between them. Germline CDR1 LNHDA, CDR2 SQIVND (reference sequence). CDR3 length equals 14 residues. The CDR3 coding sequence is TGTGCCAGCGCACAGGGAGGGAAGAACACTGAAGCTTTCTTT. Amino acids: CASAQGGKNTEAFF.

The rearrangement links TRBV4-3 to TRBJ1-1; possible D gene TRBD1, 6 bases. Germline V gene lookup returns CDR1 LGHNA and CDR2 YSLEER. V was cut by 1 base and J by 1 base, with 10 bases left in between. The CDR3 contains 15 residues. The CDR3 nucleotides read TGCGCCAGCAGCCAAGTGAGGGGGAGGAACACTGAAGCTTTCTTT. This translates into CASSQVRGRNTEAFF.

This chain uses TRBV19 with TRBJ1-5; tentatively, D is TRBD1 (5 bases). CDR1 and CDR2 (germline): LNHDA, SQIVND (reference sequence). Trimming shortened V by 4 bases and J by 6 bases, and 19 bases separated the two germline ends. This CDR3 has 16 residues. CDR3 sequence: CASSTPDTRGSQPQHF. The CDR3 nucleotides are TGTGCCAGTAGTACCCCAGACACAAGGGGCAGTCAGCCCCAGCATTTT.

The V call is TRBV7-2, the J call TRBJ2-7; no definite D call. The germline gives CDR1 SGHTA, CDR2 FQGNSA. CDR3 length equals 14 residues. The V and J ends lost 9 bases and 4 bases respectively, with 19 bases between them. The CDR3: CASSLGDSKYEQYF. CDR3 nucleotide sequence: TGTGCCAGTAGCCTCGGCGATAGTAAATACGAGCAGTACTTC.

This clonotype was found many times. This sequence joins TRBV19 and TRBJ2-2, with D perhaps matching TRBD1 (7 bases). V lost 9 bases to trimming and J lost 4 bases, with 18 bases between them. CDR3 length: 15 amino acids. Germline-derived CDR1 and CDR2 are LNHDA and SQIVND (reference sequence). CDR3 in amino acids: CASAVYRGGTGELFF. DNA for the CDR3: TGTGCCAGCGCCGTCTACAGGGGAGGCACCGGGGAGCTGTTTTTT.

V and J are TRBV15 and TRBJ2-3, with D unresolved. The CDR3 contains 12 residues. Germline CDR1 LNHNV, CDR2 YYDKDF (reference sequence). Trimming shortened V by 5 bases and J by 6 bases, and 9 bases separated the two germline ends. For the CDR3, the DNA is TGTGCCACCAGCCTCTCCCCGGATACGCAGTATTTT. Encoded protein: CATSLSPDTQYF.

This clonotype has just a few counts. CDR3 in DNA: TGCAGTGCTACCGGGACCTCTTACACTGAAGCTTTCTTT. It yields the protein CSATGTSYTEAFF. The chain carries TRBV20-1 and TRBJ1-1; a weak D match, TRBD1 (5 bases). Germline V gene sequence: CDR1 DFQATT, CDR2 SNEGSKA (reference sequence). The V end lost 4 bases, the J end lost 3 bases, and 12 bases lay between the germline ends. The CDR3 covers 13 residues.

This chain links TRBV13 with TRBJ2-7; 10 nucleotides match TRBD1. After removal of 4 bases from V and 10 bases from J, the junction contained 7 bases not matched to a gene. In germline, CDR1 is PRHDT, CDR2 FYEKMQ (reference sequence). The length of the CDR3 is 13 residues. The CDR3 spells CASSSRGQGEQYF. CDR3 bases: TGTGCCAGCAGCTCACGAGGACAGGGGGAACAGTACTTC.

This chain uses TRBV10-1 with TRBJ1-1; tentative D call: TRBD1 (6 bases). This CDR3 spans 14 amino acids. The germline V gene has CDR1 WNHNN and CDR2 SYGVQD (reference sequence). V gave up 7 bases and J gave up 3 bases, with 15 bases separating them. The CDR3 spells CASNDSRGYTEAFF. The CDR3 bases are TGCGCCAGCAATGATAGCAGGGGATACACTGAAGCTTTCTTT.

This clonotype was counted a few times. V is TRBV29-1 and J is TRBJ1-2; D uncertain. The CDR3 length is 12 residues. The V gene lost 4 bases and the J gene lost 2 bases, with 8 bases spanning the gap. Germline values: CDR1 SQVTM, CDR2 ANQGSEA. The CDR3 DNA reads as TGCAGCGTTGTGGGAGAAAACTATGGCTACACCTTC. Translated, it gives CSVVGENYGYTF. The full variable domain, in which reference TRBV29-1 and TRBJ1-2 provide the parts outside the CDR3, is SAVISQKPSRDICQRGTSLTIQCQVDSQVTMMFWYRQQPGQSLTLIATANQGSEATYESGFVIDKFPISRPNLTFSTLTVSNMSPEDSSIYLCSVVGENYGYTFGSGTRLTVV.

This chain uses TRBV6-5 with TRBJ2-7; no clear D. The germline V and J ends were trimmed by 3 bases and 7 bases, with 13 bases remaining between them. Germline-derived CDR1 and CDR2 are MNHEY and SVGAGI. The CDR3 covers 13 residues. CDR3 sequence: CASSYRMVEEQYF. Written as DNA, the CDR3 is TGTGCCAGCAGTTATAGGATGGTGGAGGAGCAGTACTTC.

The V call is TRBV7-9, the J call TRBJ2-7; possibly TRBD1 or TRBD2 for D (6 bases each). CDR1 SEHNR and CDR2 FQNEAQ come from the germline V gene (reference sequence). The CDR3 has 14 residues. Trimming left V 8 bases short and J 5 bases short, with 19 bases between. Written as DNA, the CDR3 is TGTGCCAGCGCCCCTAACGGGGGCGCGGACGAGCAGTACTTC. Its translation: CASAPNGGADEQYF.